These 5 T cell receptor beta chains came from one sample sequenced in a study of identical twins. TCRdb reanalysed the 5' RACE reads using MiXCR and keeps one entry per CDR3 protein. The table includes about 530,000 distinct CDR3 sequences, 15% detected once. These data are also associated with another study on yellow fever vaccine responses in identical twins.

The sequencing input was CD4+ T cells sorted from blood. These receptors were obtained from a woman aged 18-29 years in good health.

The chain employs TRBV15 and TRBJ2-5; 15 bases line up with TRBD2. From germline, CDR1 is LNHNV and CDR2 YYDKDF (reference sequence). Trimming cost V 4 bases and J 3 bases; bases outside gene matches: 9. The CDR3 has 18 residues. The CDR3 protein is CATSNQGTSGRFEETQYF. In DNA form, the CDR3 reads TGTGCCACCAGCAACCAGGGGACTAGCGGGAGGTTCGAAGAGACCCAGTACTTC.

This clonotype was counted ten times or more. The rearrangement links TRBV2 to TRBJ2-2, with 10 bases fitting TRBD2. Per germline, CDR1 SNHLY and CDR2 FYNNEI. V trimming: 2 bases; J trimming: 1 base; junction bases outside the gene matches: 1. The CDR3 covers 16 residues. The CDR3 region is CASSERTSGNTGELFF. CDR3 sequence (DNA): TGTGCCAGCAGTGAACGGACTAGCGGGAACACCGGGGAGCTGTTTTTT. The entire variable domain, with the rest obtained from reference TRBV2 and TRBJ2-2, is as follows: EPEVTQTPSHQVTQMGQEVILRCVPISNHLYFYWYRQILGQKVEFLVSFYNNEISEKSEIFDDQFSVERPDGSNFTLKIRSTKLEDSAMYFCASSERTSGNTGELFFGEGSRLTVL.

The rearrangement links TRBV12-3 or TRBV12-4 to TRBJ2-7; D is uncertain. The ends were cut back, 8 bases at V and 5 bases at J, with 22 bases in the middle. This CDR3 has 15 residues. The CDR3 DNA sequence: TGTGCCAGCTCCCACAGCATCGCCCCGGCGGACGAGCAGTACTTC. Translation gives CASSHSIAPADEQYF.

The chain recombines TRBV6-5 with TRBJ2-1; perhaps TRBD2 as D (7 bases). The CDR3 covers 17 residues. Germline CDR1 is MNHEY and CDR2 is SVGAGI. Trimming cost V 2 bases and J 5 bases, with 19 bases left between them. CDR3 bases: TGTGCCAGCAGTTACCGCCGTGGGGGGGCCGTCAACAATGAGCAGTTCTTC. As protein: CASSYRRGGAVNNEQFF.

V and J are TRBV20-1 and TRBJ1-1; no definite D call. The V and J ends lost 0 bases and 3 bases respectively, with 14 bases between them. Looked up from germline, CDR1 is DFQATT and CDR2 is SNEGSKA (reference sequence). There are 15 residues in the CDR3. The CDR3 protein is CSARDVKVKYTEAFF. The CDR3 DNA is TGCAGTGCTAGAGATGTTAAGGTTAAGTACACTGAAGCTTTCTTT.